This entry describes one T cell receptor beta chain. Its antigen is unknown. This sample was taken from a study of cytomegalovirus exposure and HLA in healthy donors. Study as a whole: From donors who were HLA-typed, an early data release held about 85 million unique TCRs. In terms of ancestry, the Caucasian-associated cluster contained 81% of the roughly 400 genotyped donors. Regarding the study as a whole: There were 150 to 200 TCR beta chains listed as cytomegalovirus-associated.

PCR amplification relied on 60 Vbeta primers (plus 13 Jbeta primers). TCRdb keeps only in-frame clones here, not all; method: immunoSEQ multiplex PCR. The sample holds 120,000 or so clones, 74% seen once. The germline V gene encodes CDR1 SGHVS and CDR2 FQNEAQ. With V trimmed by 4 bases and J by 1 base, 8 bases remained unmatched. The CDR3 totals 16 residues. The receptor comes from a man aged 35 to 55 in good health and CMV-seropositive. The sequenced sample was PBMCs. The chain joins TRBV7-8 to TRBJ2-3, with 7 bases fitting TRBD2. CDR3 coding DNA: TGTGCCAGCAGCTCGGCGGGAGCTAGGGGCACAGATACGCAGTATTTT. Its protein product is CASSSAGARGTDTQYF.